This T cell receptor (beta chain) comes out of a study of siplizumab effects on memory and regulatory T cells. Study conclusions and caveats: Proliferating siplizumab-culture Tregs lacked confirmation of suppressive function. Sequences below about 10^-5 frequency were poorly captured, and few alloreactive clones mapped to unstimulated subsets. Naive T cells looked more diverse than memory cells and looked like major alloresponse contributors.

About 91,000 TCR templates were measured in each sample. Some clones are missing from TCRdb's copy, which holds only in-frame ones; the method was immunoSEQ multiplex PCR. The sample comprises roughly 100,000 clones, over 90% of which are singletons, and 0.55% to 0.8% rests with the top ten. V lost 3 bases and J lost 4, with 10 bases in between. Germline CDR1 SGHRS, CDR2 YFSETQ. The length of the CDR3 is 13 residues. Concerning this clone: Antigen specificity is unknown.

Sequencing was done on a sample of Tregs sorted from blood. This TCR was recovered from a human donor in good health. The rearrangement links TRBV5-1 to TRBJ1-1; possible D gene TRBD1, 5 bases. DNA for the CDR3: TGCGCCAGCAGCTACCGGGGCCTCACTGAAGCTTTCTTT. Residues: CASSYRGLTEAFF.